Included here is one T cell receptor beta chain sequence, with context. Followed longitudinally, the Seattle patients had been enrolled during active infection. Per the authors' pipeline: Amplification of reference gene primers was used by the study to estimate nucleated cell counts. Clones were sequenced by immunoSEQ multiplex PCR, and TCRdb holds only the in-frame ones, with some missing. V, J and clone size are taken as reported in that table, and D and trimming were inferred from the DNA itself. The sample holds around 230,000 clones, over 75% seen once. The germline gives CDR1 SNHLY, CDR2 FYNNEI. Trimming took off 5 bases at V and 1 base at J, with 6 bases between the two ends. The CDR3 extends over 14 amino acids. The data derive from a study of blood T cell repertoires in COVID-19. The overall study: There were acute and convalescent COVID-19 samples, and they came from the United States, Italy and Spain. T cells, B-cell-depleted T cells, or PBMCs provided the cDNA or gDNA that served as material.

The source material was peripheral blood. The V call is TRBV2, the J call TRBJ2-6; tentative D call: TRBD2 (5 bases). The sequence was collected from a man aged 45-65 years with COVID-19, enrolled during active disease. Written as DNA, the CDR3 is TGTGCCAGCAGTCCGGGATCTGGGGCCAACGTCCTGACTTTC. It is translated as CASSPGSGANVLTF.